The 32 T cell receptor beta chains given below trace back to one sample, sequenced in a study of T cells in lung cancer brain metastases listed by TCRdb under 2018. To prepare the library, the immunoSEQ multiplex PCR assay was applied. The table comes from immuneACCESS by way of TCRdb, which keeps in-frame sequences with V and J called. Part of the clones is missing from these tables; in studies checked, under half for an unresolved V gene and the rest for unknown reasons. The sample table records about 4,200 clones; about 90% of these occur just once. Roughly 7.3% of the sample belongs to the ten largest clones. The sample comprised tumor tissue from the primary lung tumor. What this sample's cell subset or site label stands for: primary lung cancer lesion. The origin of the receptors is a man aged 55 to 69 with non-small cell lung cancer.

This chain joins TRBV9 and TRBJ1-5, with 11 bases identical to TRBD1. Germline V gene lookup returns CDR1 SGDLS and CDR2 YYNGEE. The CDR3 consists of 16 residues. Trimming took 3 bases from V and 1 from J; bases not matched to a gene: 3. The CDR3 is CASSDGTGGSNQPQHF. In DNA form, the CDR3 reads TGTGCCAGCAGCGATGGGACAGGGGGAAGCAATCAGCCCCAGCATTTT.

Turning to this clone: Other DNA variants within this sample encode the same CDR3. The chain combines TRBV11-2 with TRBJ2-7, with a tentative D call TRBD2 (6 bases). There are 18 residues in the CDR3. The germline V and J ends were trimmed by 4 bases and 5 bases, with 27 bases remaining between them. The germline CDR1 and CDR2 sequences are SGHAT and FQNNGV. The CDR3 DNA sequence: TGTGCCAGCAGCTCGTTAGGAAGGAGGGCCACCGGCGGGGACGAGCAGTACTTC. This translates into CASSSLGRRATGGDEQYF.

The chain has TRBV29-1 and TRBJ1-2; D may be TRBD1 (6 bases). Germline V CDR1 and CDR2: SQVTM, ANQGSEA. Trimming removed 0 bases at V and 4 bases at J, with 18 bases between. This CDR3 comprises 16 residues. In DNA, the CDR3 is TGCAGCGTTGAAGATAACAGGGAATGGGCCTCCTATGGCTACACCTTC. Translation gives CSVEDNREWASYGYTF.

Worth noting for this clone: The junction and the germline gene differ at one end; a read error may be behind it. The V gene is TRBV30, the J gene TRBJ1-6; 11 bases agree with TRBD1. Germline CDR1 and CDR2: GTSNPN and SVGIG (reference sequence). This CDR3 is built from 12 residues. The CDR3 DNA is TGTGTCTGGGGACAGGGGGATTCACCCCTCCACTTT. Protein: CVWGQGDSPLHF.

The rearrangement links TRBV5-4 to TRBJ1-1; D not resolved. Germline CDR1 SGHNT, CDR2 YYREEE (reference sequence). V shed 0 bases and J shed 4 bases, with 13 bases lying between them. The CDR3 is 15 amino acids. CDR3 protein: CASSLGTNFGTEAFF. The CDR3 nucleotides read TGTGCCAGCAGCTTGGGCACCAACTTTGGCACTGAAGCTTTCTTT.

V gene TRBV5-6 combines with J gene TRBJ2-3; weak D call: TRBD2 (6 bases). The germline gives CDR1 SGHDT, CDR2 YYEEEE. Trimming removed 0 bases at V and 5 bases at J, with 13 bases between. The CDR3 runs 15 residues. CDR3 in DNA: TGTGCCAGCAGCTTGGTATCTGGCGGGGTAGATACGCAGTATTTT. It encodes CASSLVSGGVDTQYF. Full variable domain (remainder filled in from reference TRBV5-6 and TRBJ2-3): DAGVTQSPTHLIKTRGQQVTLRCSPKSGHDTVSWYQQALGQGPQFIFQYYEEEERQRGNFPDRFSGHQFPNYSSELNVNALLLGDSALYLCASSLVSGGVDTQYFGPGTRLTVL.

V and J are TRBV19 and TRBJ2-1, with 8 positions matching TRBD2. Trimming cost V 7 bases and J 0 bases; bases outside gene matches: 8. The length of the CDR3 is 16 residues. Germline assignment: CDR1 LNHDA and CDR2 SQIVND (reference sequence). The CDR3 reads CASTLRGGSSYNEQFF. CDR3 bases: TGTGCCAGTACCCTCCGCGGGGGGAGCTCCTACAATGAGCAGTTCTTC.

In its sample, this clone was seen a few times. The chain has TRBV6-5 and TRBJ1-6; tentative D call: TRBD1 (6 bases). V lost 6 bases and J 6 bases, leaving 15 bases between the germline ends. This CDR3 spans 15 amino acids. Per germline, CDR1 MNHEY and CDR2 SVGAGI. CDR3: CASRSTGSLNSPLHF. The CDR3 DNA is TGTGCCAGCAGGAGTACAGGGTCCCTTAATTCACCCCTCCACTTT.

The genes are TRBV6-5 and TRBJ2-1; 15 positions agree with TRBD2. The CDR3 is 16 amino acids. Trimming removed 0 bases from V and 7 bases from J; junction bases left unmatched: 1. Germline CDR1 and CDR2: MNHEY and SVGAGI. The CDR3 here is CASSYSGLAGGNEQFF. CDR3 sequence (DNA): TGTGCCAGCAGTTACTCCGGACTAGCGGGAGGGAATGAGCAGTTCTTC.

The CDR3 DNA follows: TGTGCCAGCAGCTTAGGGCCCAGGACCTCTGGGGCCAACGTCCTGACTTTC. It codes for CASSLGPRTSGANVLTF. This chain connects TRBV7-2 to TRBJ2-6, with D hard to call. There are 17 residues in the CDR3. Trimming removed 1 base at V and 0 bases at J, with 10 bases between. Germline V gene lookup returns CDR1 SGHTA and CDR2 FQGNSA. Combining the CDR3 with reference TRBV7-2 and TRBJ2-6 gives the whole variable domain GAGVSQSPSNKVTEKGKDVELRCDPISGHTALYWYRQSLGQGLEFLIYFQGNSAPDKSGLPSDRFSAERTGGSVSTLTIQRTQQEDSAVYLCASSLGPRTSGANVLTFGAGSRLTVL.

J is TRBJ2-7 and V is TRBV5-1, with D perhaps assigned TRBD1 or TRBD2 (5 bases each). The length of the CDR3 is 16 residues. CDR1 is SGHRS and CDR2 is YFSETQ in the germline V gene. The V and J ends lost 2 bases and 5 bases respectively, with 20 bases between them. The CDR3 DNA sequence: TGCGCCAGCAGCTTTGGTTTGGGACCAACCTATGACGAGCAGTACTTC. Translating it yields CASSFGLGPTYDEQYF. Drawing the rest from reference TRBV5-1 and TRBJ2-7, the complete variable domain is KAGVTQTPRYLIKTRGQQVTLSCSPISGHRSVSWYQQTPGQGLQFLFEYFSETQRNKGNFPGRFSGRQFSNSRSEMNVSTLELGDSALYLCASSFGLGPTYDEQYFGPGTRLTVT.

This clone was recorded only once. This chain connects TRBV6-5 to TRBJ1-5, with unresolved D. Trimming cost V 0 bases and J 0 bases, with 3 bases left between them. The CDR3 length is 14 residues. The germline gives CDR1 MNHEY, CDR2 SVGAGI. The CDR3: CASSYSGSNQPQHF. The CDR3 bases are TGTGCCAGCAGTTACTCAGGTAGCAATCAGCCCCAGCATTTT.

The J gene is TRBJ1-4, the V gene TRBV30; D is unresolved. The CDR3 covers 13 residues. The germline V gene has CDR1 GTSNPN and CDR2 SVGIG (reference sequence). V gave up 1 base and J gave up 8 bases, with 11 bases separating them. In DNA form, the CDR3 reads TGTGCCTGGAGTGACAGAGGAAAGGAAAAACTGTTTTTT. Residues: CAWSDRGKEKLFF.

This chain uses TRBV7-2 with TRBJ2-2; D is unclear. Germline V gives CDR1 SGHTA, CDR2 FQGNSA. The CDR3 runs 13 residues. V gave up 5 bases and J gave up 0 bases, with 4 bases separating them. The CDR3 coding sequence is TGTGCCAGCAGCATCACGAACACCGGGGAGCTGTTTTTT. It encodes CASSITNTGELFF.

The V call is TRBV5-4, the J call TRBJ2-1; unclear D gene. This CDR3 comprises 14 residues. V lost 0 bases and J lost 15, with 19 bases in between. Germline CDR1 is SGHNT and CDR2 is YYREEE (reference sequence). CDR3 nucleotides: TGTGCCAGCAGCTTGGATACACCCCGAGCCGGTCTGTTCTTC. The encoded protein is CASSLDTPRAGLFF.

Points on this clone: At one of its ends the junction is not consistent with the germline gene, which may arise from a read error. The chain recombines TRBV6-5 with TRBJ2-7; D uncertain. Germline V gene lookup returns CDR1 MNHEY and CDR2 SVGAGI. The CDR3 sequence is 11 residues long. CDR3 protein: CASSSMGEQYF. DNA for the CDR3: TGTGCCAGCAGCTCAATGGGCGAGCAGTATTTC.

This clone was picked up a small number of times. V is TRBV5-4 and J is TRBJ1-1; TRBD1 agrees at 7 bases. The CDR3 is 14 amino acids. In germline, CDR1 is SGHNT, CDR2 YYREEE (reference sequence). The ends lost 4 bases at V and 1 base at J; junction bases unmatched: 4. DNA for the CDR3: TGTGCCAGCAGCCGGGACAGTGCGAACACTGAAGCTTTCTTT. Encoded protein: CASSRDSANTEAFF.

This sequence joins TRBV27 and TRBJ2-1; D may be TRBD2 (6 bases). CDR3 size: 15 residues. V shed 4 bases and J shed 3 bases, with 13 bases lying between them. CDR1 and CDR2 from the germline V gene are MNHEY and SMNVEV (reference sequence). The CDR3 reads CASSSAGGFYNEQFF. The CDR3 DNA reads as TGTGCCAGCAGTTCCGCTGGGGGGTTCTACAATGAGCAGTTCTTC.

CDR3 residues: CASSEAALTQYF. The CDR3 DNA reads TGTGCCAGCAGTGAAGCTGCCTTGACGCAGTATTTT. The chain combines TRBV2 with TRBJ2-3; D gene unclear. Deletions cut 0 bases from V and 9 bases from J, with 7 bases between. Germline CDR1 SNHLY, CDR2 FYNNEI. The CDR3 contains 12 residues.

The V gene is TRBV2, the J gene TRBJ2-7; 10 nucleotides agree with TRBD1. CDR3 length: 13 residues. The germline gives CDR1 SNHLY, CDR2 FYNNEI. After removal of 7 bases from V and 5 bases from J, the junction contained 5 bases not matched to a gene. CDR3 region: CASIDRGLDEQYF. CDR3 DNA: TGTGCCAGCATCGACAGGGGGCTCGACGAGCAGTACTTC.

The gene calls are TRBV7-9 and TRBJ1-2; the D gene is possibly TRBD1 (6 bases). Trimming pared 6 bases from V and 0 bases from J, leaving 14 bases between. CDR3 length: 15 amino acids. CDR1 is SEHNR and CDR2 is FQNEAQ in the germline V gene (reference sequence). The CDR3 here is CASRPGAAANYGYTF. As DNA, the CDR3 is TGTGCCAGCAGGCCAGGGGCCGCAGCTAACTATGGCTACACCTTC.

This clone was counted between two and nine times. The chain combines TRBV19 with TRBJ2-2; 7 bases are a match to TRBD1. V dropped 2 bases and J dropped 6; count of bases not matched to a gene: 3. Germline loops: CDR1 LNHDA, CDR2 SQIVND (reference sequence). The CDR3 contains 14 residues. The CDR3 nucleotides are TGTGCCAGTAGTATAAAAACAGGGGCCGGGGAGCTGTTTTTT. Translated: CASSIKTGAGELFF.

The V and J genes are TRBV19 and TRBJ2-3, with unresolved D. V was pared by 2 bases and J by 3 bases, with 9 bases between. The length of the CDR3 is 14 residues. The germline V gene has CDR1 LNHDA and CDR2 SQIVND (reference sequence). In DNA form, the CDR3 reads TGTGCCAGTAGTATATTTCCGATTACAGATACGCAGTATTTT. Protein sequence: CASSIFPITDTQYF.

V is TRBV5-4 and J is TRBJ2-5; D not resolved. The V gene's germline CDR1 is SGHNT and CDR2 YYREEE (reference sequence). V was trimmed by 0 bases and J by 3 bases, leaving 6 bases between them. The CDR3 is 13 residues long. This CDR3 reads CASSLAREETQYF. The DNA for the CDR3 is TGTGCCAGCAGCTTGGCCAGAGAAGAGACCCAGTACTTC.

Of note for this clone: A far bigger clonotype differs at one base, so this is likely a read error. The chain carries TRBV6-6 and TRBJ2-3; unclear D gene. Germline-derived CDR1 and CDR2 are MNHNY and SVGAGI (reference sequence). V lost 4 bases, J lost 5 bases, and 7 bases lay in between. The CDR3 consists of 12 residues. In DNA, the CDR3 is TGTGCCAGCAGTTTAACCATAGATACGCAGTATTTT. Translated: CASSLTIDTQYF.

CDR3 in amino acids: CASSYMGTTEAFF. The CDR3 region has the DNA TGTGCCAGCAGTTACATGGGGACCACTGAAGCTTTCTTT. J is TRBJ1-1 and V is TRBV6-5; D is possibly TRBD1 (5 bases). CDR3 size: 13 residues. Between the trimmed V and J ends, which lost 2 bases and 4 bases, there was a span of 8 bases. The germline V gene encodes CDR1 MNHEY and CDR2 SVGAGI.

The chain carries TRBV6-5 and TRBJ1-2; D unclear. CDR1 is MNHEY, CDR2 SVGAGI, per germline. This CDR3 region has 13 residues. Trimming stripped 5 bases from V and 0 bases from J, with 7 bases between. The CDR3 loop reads CASSEGANYGYTF. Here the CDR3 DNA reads TGTGCCAGCAGTGAGGGCGCTAACTATGGCTACACCTTC.

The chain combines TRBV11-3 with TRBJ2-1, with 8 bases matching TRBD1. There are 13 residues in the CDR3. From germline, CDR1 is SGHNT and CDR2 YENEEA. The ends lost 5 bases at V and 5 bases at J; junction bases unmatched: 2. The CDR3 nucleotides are TGTGCCAGCAGCCCGACAGGGGACAATGAGCAGTTCTTC. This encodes CASSPTGDNEQFF.

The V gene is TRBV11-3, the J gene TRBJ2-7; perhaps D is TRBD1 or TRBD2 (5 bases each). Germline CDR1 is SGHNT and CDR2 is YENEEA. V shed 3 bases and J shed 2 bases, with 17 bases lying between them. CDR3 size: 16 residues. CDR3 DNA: TGTGCCAGCAGCTTTCCTGGAGGACATACAACCTACGAGCAGTACTTC. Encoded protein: CASSFPGGHTTYEQYF.

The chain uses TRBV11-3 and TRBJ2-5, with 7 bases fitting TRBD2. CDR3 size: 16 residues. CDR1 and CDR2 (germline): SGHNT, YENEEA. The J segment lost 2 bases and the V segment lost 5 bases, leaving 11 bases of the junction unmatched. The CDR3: CASSEQSSGRQETQYF. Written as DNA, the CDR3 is TGTGCCAGCAGCGAGCAGTCTAGCGGCCGTCAAGAGACCCAGTACTTC.

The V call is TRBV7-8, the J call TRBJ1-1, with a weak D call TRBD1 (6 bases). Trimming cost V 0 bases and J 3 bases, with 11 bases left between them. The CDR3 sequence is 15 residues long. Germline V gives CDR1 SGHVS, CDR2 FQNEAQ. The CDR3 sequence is CASSLALGGDTEAFF. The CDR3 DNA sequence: TGTGCCAGCAGCTTAGCGTTAGGGGGGGACACTGAAGCTTTCTTT.

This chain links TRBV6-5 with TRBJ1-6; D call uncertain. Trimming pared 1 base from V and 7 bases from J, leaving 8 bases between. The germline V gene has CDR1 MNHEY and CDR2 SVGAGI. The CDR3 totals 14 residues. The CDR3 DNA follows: TGTGCCAGCAGTTACTTCGCGGAAAATTCACCCCTCCACTTT. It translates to CASSYFAENSPLHF.